This passage covers 2 T cell receptor beta chains from one sample sequenced in a study of HIV-infected children after antiretroviral therapy interruption. The treatment here: PENTA 11 planned treatment interruption arm or continuous ART arm. RNA-based 3' RACE libraries used unique molecular identifiers. TCRdb passed the 3' RACE reads through MiXCR, listing each CDR3 protein once. This table holds approximately 89,000 distinct CDR3 sequences, under 8% found once. This specimen was CD45RA+ CD4+ T cells from PBMCs, pooled from several time points, taken from a donor given antiretroviral therapy, either interrupted or continuous. Indicated subset: naive CD4+ CD45RA+ CD45RO- T cells. The receptors were sampled from a pool of human donors with HIV.

This clonotype was recorded at least ten times. This sequence joins TRBV20-1 and TRBJ2-7; D tentatively fits TRBD1 or TRBD2 (5 bases each). Germline V CDR1 and CDR2: DFQATT, SNEGSKA (reference sequence). The germline V and J ends were trimmed by 0 bases and 4 bases, with 10 bases remaining between them. This CDR3 has 13 amino acids. The chain's CDR3 is CSAREKGRYEQYF. Here the CDR3 DNA reads TGCAGTGCTAGAGAAAAGGGACGGTACGAGCAGTACTTC.

This clonotype was recorded at least ten times. The CDR3 nucleotides are TGTGCCAGCAGCTTGGGGACTAGCGTTTCCCAAGAGACCCAGTACTTC. Protein: CASSLGTSVSQETQYF. V is TRBV5-8 and J is TRBJ2-5; TRBD2 matches at 9 bases. V trimming: 0 bases; J trimming: 1 base; junction bases outside the gene matches: 4. The germline gives CDR1 SGHTS, CDR2 YDEGEE. The CDR3 has 16 amino acids.